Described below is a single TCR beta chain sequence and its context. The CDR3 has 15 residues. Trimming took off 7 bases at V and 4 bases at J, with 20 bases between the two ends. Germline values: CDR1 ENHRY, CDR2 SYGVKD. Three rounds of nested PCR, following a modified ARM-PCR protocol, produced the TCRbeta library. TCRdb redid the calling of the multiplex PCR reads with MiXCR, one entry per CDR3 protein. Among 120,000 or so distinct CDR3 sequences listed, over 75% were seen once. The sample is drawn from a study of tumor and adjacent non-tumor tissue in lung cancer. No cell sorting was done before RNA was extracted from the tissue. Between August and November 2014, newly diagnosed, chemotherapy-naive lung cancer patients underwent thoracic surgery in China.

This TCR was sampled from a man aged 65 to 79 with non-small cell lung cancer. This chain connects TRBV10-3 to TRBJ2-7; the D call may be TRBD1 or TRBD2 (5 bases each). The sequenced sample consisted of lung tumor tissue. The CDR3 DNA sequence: TGTGCCATCAATGGGGGAGTCCGAAGGTCATACGAGCAGTACTTC. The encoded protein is CAINGGVRRSYEQYF.